This T cell receptor beta chain was observed in a study of T cell changes during pregnancy in multiple sclerosis. Germline CDR1 is SGHTA and CDR2 is FQGTGA. Trimming pared 1 base from V and 3 bases from J, leaving 15 bases between. There are 16 residues in the CDR3. Sequencing was performed with immunoSEQ multiplex PCR; in TCRdb, only in-frame clones are kept and a portion is missing. The table has 25,000 to 35,000 clones, roughly 86% seen once; the top ten hold 9.7%. Sequenced here: CD8+ T cells from peripheral blood mononuclear cells, sampled in the first trimester of pregnancy. The chain links TRBV7-3 to TRBJ1-2; no definite D call. This sequence was found in a female donor with multiple sclerosis, enrolled in a pregnancy study. This CDR3 reads CASSLNTAQRYYGYTF. DNA of the CDR3: TGTGCCAGCAGCTTAAATACAGCCCAAAGGTACTATGGCTACACCTTC.